This section outlines one TCR beta chain sequence together with its context. Seattle researchers signed up patients amid active infection and tracked them longitudinally. Authors' methods: Researchers report that nucleated cell counts were estimated from reference gene primer amplification. Assay used: immunoSEQ multiplex PCR; TCRdb lists only in-frame clones, some missing. That table gives V, J and clone size, and the DNA gave D and trimming. The table lists 200,000 to 250,000 clones, about 81% of them singletons. The data originate from a study of blood T cell repertoires in COVID-19. Study summary: Acute and convalescent COVID-19 samples came from the United States, Italy and Spain.

Germline assignment: CDR1 SGHAT and CDR2 FQNNGV. This CDR3 comprises 16 residues. Deletions cut 4 bases from V and 2 bases from J, with 18 bases between. Material for sequencing was peripheral blood. This rearrangement joins TRBV11-2 to TRBJ2-7; D is ambiguous. This clonotype was obtained from a woman of 80 years or more with COVID-19, enrolled during active disease. The CDR3 coding sequence is TGTGCCAGCAGCTCGCGGAAAGGCTTTAGGACCTACGAGCAGTACTTC. Translating gives CASSSRKGFRTYEQYF.